Listed here are 10 T cell receptor beta chains from one sample, sequenced in a study of blood T cells in healthy people across ages. A sample-barcoded 5' primer and a J-beta primer mix were used in a second PCR of about 7 to 12 cycles. A single record per CDR3 protein comes from TCRdb applying MiXCR to the 5' RACE reads. The sample has fewer than 650,000 distinct CDR3 sequences, about 26% seen once. The sample was also reused in another study, on T cells of mothers and their children.

The material sequenced was blood. The receptors come from a boy younger than 10 in good health.

The chain recombines TRBV7-2 with TRBJ2-3, with no clear D. The CDR3 has 14 amino acids. The germline V gene has CDR1 SGHTA and CDR2 FQGNSA. Trimming pared 7 bases from V and 0 bases from J, leaving 11 bases between. CDR3 bases: TGTGCCAGCACCAAACTGGCTAGCACAGATACGCAGTATTTT. It is translated as CASTKLASTDTQYF.

The V and J genes are TRBV6-1 and TRBJ1-2, with 7 positions matching TRBD1. There are 13 residues in the CDR3. Germline trimming cut 7 bases from V and 2 bases from J; bases unmatched to any gene: 4. Germline CDR1 MNHNS, CDR2 SASEGT. The CDR3 nucleotides read TGTGCCAGCAAGCCGACAGGGAACTATGGCTACACCTTC. It specifies CASKPTGNYGYTF.

This clonotype was seen more than once but under ten times. The V and J genes are TRBV4-1 and TRBJ1-5, with unresolved D. Germline CDR1 MGHRA, CDR2 YSYEKL. The CDR3 is 13 residues long. Deletions cut 1 base from V and 9 bases from J, with 10 bases between. CDR3 protein: CASSQAGSGPQHF. The CDR3 DNA reads as TGCGCCAGCAGCCAAGCGGGCTCCGGGCCCCAGCATTTT.

About this clonotype itself: Sequence at one end of the junction differs from germline and may be a read error. V usage is TRBV7-7 and J usage is TRBJ2-5; D may be TRBD1 (6 bases). This CDR3 has 15 amino acids. Germline loops: CDR1 SSHAT, CDR2 FNYEAQ (reference sequence). This chain's CDR3 is CASSQTGLTGETQYF. The DNA for the CDR3 is TGTGCTAGCAGCCAGACAGGACTCACGGGGGAGACCCAGTACTTC.

This sequence joins TRBV29-1 and TRBJ2-3; the match to TRBD1 covers 12 bases. Germline lookup yields CDR1 SQVTM and CDR2 ANQGSEA. CDR3 length: 14 residues. Trimming cost V 8 bases and J 4 bases; bases outside gene matches: 7. DNA for the CDR3: TGCAGCTCTGCGGGACAGGGGGCGTCAGATACGCAGTATTTT. Translating gives CSSAGQGASDTQYF.

CDR3 loop: CASNVGDGNTEAFF. CDR3 bases: TGCGCCAGCAATGTGGGGGACGGGAACACTGAAGCTTTCTTT. V and J are TRBV5-1 and TRBJ1-1; a possible D gene is TRBD1 (5 bases). This CDR3 is 14 amino acids long. Trimming pared 6 bases from V and 1 base from J, leaving 13 bases between. Per the germline V gene, CDR1 is SGHRS and CDR2 is YFSETQ.

Many counts were recorded for this clonotype. The chain couples TRBV29-1 to TRBJ1-1; weak D call: TRBD1 (5 bases). This CDR3 has 14 amino acids. CDR1 is SQVTM, CDR2 ANQGSEA, per germline. With 7 bases removed from V and 0 bases from J, the gap between germline ends came to 15 bases. The CDR3 nucleotides are TGCAGCGCCGAGGGATCAGGGTTGAACACTGAAGCTTTCTTT. It yields the protein CSAEGSGLNTEAFF.

V is TRBV27 and J is TRBJ2-5; a weak D match, TRBD1 (6 bases). Germline V gene sequence: CDR1 MNHEY, CDR2 SMNVEV (reference sequence). V lost 1 base to trimming and J lost 4 bases, with 10 bases between them. This CDR3 spans 14 amino acids. CDR3 region: CASSLLTGGETQYF. The CDR3, as DNA: TGTGCCAGCAGTTTATTGACAGGAGGAGAGACCCAGTACTTC.

The chain carries TRBV10-3 and TRBJ2-1; 8 positions agree with TRBD2. Unmatched junction bases numbered 2, after V lost 10 bases and J lost 0 bases. Germline CDR1 and CDR2: ENHRY and SYGVKD. The CDR3 runs 13 residues. CDR3 region: CATTSDSYNEQFF. CDR3 in DNA: TGTGCCACGACTAGCGACTCCTACAATGAGCAGTTCTTC.

This clonotype was picked up a small number of times. The rearrangement joins TRBV5-1 to TRBJ2-5, with D tentatively TRBD1 or TRBD2 (5 bases each). Between the trimmed V and J ends, which lost 4 bases and 4 bases, there was a span of 14 bases. Germline lookup yields CDR1 SGHRS and CDR2 YFSETQ. The CDR3 runs 14 residues. The CDR3 DNA sequence: TGCGCCAGCAGCCCCGGACCAGGGACAGAGACCCAGTACTTC. Translated: CASSPGPGTETQYF.